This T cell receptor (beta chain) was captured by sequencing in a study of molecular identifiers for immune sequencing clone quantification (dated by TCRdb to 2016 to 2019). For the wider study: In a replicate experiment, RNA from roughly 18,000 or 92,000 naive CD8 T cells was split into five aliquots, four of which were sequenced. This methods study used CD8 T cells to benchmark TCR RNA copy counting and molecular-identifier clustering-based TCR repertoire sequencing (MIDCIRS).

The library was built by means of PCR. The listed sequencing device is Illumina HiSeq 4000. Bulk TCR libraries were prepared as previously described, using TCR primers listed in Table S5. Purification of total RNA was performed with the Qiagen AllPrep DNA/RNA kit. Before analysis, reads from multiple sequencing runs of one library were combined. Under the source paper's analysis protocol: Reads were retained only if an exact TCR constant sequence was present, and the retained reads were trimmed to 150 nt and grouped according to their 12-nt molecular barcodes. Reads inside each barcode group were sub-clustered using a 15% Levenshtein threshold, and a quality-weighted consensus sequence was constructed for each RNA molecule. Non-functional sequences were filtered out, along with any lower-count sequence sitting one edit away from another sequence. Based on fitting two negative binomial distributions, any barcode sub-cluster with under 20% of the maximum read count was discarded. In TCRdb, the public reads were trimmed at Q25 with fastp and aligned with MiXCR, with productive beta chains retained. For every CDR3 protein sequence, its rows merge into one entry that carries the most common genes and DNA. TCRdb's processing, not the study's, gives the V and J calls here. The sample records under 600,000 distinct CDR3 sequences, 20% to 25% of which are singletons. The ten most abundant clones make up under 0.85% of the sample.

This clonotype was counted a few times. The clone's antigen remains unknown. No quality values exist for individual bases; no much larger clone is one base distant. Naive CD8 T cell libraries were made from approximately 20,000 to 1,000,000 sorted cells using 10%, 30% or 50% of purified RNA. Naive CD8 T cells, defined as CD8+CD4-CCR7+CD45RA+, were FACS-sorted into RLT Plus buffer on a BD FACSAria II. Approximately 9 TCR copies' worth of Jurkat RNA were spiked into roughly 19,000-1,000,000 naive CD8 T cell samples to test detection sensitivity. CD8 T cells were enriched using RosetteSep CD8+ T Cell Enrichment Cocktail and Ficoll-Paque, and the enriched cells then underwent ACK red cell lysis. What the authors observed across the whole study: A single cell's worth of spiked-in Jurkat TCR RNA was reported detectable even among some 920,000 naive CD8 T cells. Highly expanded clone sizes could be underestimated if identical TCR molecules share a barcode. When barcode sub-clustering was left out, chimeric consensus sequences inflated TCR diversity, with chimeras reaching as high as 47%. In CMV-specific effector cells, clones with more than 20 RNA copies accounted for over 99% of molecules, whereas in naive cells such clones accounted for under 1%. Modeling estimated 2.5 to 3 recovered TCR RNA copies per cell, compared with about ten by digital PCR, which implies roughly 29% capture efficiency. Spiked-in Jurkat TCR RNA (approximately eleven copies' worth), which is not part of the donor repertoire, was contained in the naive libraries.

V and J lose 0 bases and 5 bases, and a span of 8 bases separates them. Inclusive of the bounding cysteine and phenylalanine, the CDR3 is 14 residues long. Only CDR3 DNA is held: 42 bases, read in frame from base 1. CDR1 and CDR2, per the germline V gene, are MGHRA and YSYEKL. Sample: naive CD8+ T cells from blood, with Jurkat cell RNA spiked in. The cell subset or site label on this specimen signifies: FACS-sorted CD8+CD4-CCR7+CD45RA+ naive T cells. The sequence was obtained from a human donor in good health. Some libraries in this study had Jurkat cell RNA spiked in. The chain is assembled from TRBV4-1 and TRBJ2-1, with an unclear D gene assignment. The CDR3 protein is CASSQESKNNEQFF. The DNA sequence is TGCGCCAGCAGCCAAGAGAGTAAAAACAATGAGCAGTTCTTC.